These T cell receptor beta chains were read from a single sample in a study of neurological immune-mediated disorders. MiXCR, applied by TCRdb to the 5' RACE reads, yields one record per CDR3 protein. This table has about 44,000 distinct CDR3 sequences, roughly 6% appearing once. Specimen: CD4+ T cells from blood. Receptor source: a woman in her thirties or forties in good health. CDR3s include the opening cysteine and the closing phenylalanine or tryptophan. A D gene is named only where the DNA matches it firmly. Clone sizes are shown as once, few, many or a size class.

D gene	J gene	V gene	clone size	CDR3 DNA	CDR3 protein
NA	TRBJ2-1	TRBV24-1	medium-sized	TGTGCCACCAGTGATTCCAGGGGAATTACCAATGAGCAGTTCTTC	CATSDSRGITNEQFF
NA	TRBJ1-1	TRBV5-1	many	TGCGCCAGCAGCTCTGTCTCGAACACTGAAGCTTTCTTT	CASSSVSNTEAFF
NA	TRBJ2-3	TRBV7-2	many	TGTGCCAGCAGCGATCCTAGGCCAGATACGCAGTATTTT	CASSDPRPDTQYF
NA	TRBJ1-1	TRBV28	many	TGTGCCAGCAAAGCAGCGATGAACACTGAAGCTTTCTTT	CASKAAMNTEAFF
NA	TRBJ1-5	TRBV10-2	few	TGCGCCAGCAGCCAGCCCCGCGGGGCCCAGCATTTT	CASSQPRGAQHF
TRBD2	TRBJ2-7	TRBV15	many	TGTGCCACCAGCAGAGAGGCTAGCGGGAGCGCCTCCTACGAGCAGTACTTC	CATSREASGSASYEQYF
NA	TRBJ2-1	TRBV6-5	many	TGTGCCAGCAGTCGCGGTCCGGGCAATGAGCAGTTCTTC	CASSRGPGNEQFF
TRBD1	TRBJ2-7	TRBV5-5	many	TGTGCCAGCAGCCCGCGACAGGGGCCCTACGAGCAGTACTTC	CASSPRQGPYEQYF
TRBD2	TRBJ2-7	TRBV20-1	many	TGCAGTGCTGGGACTAGCGGGATTGGCGAGCAGTACTTC	CSAGTSGIGEQYF
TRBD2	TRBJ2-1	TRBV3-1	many	TGTGCCAGCAGCCAGGCTACTAGCGGGTTCTACAATGAGCAGTTCTTC	CASSQATSGFYNEQFF
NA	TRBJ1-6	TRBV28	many	TGTGCCAGCAGTTTGCTTCGAGAAAATTCACCCCTCCACTTT	CASSLLRENSPLHF
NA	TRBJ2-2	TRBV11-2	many	TGTGCCAGCAGTAGGTTGAACACCGGGGAGCTGTTTTTT	CASSRLNTGELFF
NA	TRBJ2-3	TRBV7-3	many	TGTGCCAGCAGCCCTAGGATGGGTACGCAGTATTTT	CASSPRMGTQYF
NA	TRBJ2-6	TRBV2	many	TGTGCCAGCCGCCCCGGGACCTTTAGGGCCAACGTCCTGACTTTC	CASRPGTFRANVLTF
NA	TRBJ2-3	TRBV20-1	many	TGCAGCGACCTACCTTTTAGCGGAGGCACAGATACGCAGTATTTT	CSDLPFSGGTDTQYF
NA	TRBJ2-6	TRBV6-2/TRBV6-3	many	TGTGCCAGCGTTCCCTCCGGGGCCAACGTCCTGACTTTC	CASVPSGANVLTF
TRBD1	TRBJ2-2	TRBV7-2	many	TGTGCCAGCCGCTTGGACAGGGGTTCCAACACCGGGGAGCTGTTTTTT	CASRLDRGSNTGELFF
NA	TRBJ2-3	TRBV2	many	TGTGCCAGCAGTACCGGGACTTCCACGGGGAGCACAGATACGCAGTATTTT	CASSTGTSTGSTDTQYF
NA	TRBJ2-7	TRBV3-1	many	TGTGCCAGCAGCCGACGGGCCGCCTACGAGCAGTACTTC	CASSRRAAYEQYF
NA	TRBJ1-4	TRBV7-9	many	TGTGCCAGCAGCTTAATCTGGGATGCTAATGAAAAACTGTTTTTT	CASSLIWDANEKLFF
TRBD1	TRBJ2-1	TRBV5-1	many	TGCGCCAGCAGCTTGGTTTCCGGGACAGGGCCAAATGAGCAGTTCTTC	CASSLVSGTGPNEQFF
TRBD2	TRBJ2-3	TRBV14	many	TGTGCCAGCAGCCACCCTAGCGGGAGGCCGCCACGAGATACGCAGTATTTT	CASSHPSGRPPRDTQYF